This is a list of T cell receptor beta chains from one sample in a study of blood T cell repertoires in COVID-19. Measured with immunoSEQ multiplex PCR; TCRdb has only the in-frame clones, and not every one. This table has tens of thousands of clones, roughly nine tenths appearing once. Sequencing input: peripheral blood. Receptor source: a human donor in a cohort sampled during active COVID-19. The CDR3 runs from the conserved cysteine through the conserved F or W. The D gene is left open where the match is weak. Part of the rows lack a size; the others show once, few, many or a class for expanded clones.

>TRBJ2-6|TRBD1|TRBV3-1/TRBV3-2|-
TGTGCCAGCAGTCGACAGGGGGCTGGGGCCAACGTCCTGACTTTC
CASSRQGAGANVLTF
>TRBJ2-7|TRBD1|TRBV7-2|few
TGTGCCAGCAGCGTATCTTCGGGACAGGGGGTAGACGAGCAGTACTTC
CASSVSSGQGVDEQYF
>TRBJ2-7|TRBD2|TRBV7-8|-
TGTGCCAGCAGCACTCGACTGACTAGCGGGAGGGCCTACGAGCAGTACTTC
CASSTRLTSGRAYEQYF
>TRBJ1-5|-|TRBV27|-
TGTGCCAGCACCATGGACAGTTACAATCAGCCCCAGCATTTT
CASTMDSYNQPQHF
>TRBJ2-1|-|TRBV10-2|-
TGCGCCAGCAGTGCAACCTACAATGAGCAGTTCTTC
CASSATYNEQFF
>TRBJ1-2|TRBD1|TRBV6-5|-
TGTGCCAGCAGCTCTCCCGGACAGGGGGAGTATGGCTACACCTTC
CASSSPGQGEYGYTF
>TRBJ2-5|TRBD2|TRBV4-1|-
TGCGCCAGCAGCCAAGATGCTGGGACTAAGGTCGGAGAGACCCAGTACTTC
CASSQDAGTKVGETQYF
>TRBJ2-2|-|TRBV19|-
TGTGCCAGTAGAACCACAGCGAACACCGGGGAGCTGTTTTTT
CASRTTANTGELFF
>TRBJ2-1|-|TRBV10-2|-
TGCGCCAGCAGTGATCCCGGTGGGCAGTTCTTC
CASSDPGGQFF
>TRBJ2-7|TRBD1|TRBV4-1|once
TGCGCCAGCAGCCAGTCCGGGACAGGGAGGTACGAGCAGTACTTC
CASSQSGTGRYEQYF
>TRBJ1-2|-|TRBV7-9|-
TGTGCCAGCAGCCTATTTATCCAGGCCGAGCACCCCCACTATGGCTACACCTTC
CASSLFIQAEHPHYGYTF
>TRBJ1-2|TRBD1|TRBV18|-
TGTGCCAGCTCACCTAACACCCGACAGGGGGGCGGCTACACCTTC
CASSPNTRQGGGYTF
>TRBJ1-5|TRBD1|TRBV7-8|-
TGTGCCAGCAGCTTTGCCGGACAGGGTTTCCATCAGCCCCAGCATTTT
CASSFAGQGFHQPQHF
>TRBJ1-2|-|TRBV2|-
TGTGCCAGCAGTGAAGCGCCCTTGGCAGGGTATGGCTACACCTTC
CASSEAPLAGYGYTF
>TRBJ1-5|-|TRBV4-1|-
TGCGCCAGCAGCCAAGATCTGGCAGGGGTCGATCAGCCCCAGCATTTT
CASSQDLAGVDQPQHF
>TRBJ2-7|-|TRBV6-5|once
TGTGCCAGCAGTTACTCGCCATTGAGCTCCTACGAGCAGTACTTC
CASSYSPLSSYEQYF
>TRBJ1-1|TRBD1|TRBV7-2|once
TGTGCCAGCGGACAGGGAAGAGGTCGTACTGAAGCTTTCTTT
CASGQGRGRTEAFF
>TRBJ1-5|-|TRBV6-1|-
TGTGCCAGCAGTGAATACCAGGGGTTATTCAATCAGCCCCAGCATTTT
CASSEYQGLFNQPQHF
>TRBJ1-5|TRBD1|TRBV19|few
TGTGCCACCCAGTCTACAGGGGGCGGAGGACAGCCCCAGCATTTT
CATQSTGGGGQPQHF
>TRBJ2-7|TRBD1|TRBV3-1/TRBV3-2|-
TGTGCCAGCAGCGCAACAGGGGTCAATTCCTACGAGCAGTACTTC
CASSATGVNSYEQYF
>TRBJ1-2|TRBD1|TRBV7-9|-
TGTGCCAGCAGCTTGTTGACAGGGAAGGACGGCTACACCTTC
CASSLLTGKDGYTF
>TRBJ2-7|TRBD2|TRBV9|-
TGTGCCAGCAGCGCGGGACTAGGACCCCTCGAGCAGTACTTC
CASSAGLGPLEQYF
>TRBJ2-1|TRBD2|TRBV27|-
TGTGCCAGCAGTTTATTTCCTAGCGGGACACGTGAGCAGTTCTTC
CASSLFPSGTREQFF
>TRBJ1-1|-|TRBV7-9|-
TGTGCCAGCAGCTTAGACAGTGAAGCTTTCTTT
CASSLDSEAFF
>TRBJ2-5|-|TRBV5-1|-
TGCGCCAGCAGCTTGGGGGGAGGAGAGACCCAGTACTTC
CASSLGGGETQYF
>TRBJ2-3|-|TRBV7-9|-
TGTGCCAGCAGCCCCATGGGCCCAGATACGCAGTATTTT
CASSPMGPDTQYF
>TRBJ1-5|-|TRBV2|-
TGTGCCAGCAGTGACTGGCCAAATCAGCCCCAGCATTTT
CASSDWPNQPQHF
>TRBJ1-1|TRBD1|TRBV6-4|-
TGTGCCAGCATGCCGGGGACAGGGAGCACTGAAGCTTTCTTT
CASMPGTGSTEAFF
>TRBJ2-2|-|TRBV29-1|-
TGCAGCGTTGAAGGTACGGCGGGACCCGGGGAGCTGTTTTTT
CSVEGTAGPGELFF
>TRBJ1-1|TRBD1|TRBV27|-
TGTGCCAGCAGTTTATCTCCAGGGGGCAACACTGAAGCTTTCTTT
CASSLSPGGNTEAFF
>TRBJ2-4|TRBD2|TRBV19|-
TGTGCCAGTAGTAACCTAGCGGGAGGTTCGAGAAACATTCAGTACTTC
CASSNLAGGSRNIQYF
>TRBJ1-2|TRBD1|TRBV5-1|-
TGCGCCAGCAGCTTGGAGACAGGGAGGTATGGCTACACCTTC
CASSLETGRYGYTF
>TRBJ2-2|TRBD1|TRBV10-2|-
TGCGCCAGCAGTGAGTTACCGGGACAGGGGGCGCATTTTAGCACCGGGGAGCTGTTTTTT
CASSELPGQGAHFSTGELFF
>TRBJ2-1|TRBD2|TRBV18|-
TGTGCCAGCTCACCGACGAGGTATAGCGGGATCAATGAGCAGTTCTTC
CASSPTRYSGINEQFF
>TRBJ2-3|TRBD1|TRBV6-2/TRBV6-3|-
TGTGCCAGCAGTCTCCAGGGACAGGGATGGACAGATACGCAGTATTTT
CASSLQGQGWTDTQYF
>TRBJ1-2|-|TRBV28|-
TGTGCCAGCAGTTTGGCAGGGGAGCTGAGCTATGGCTACACCTTC
CASSLAGELSYGYTF
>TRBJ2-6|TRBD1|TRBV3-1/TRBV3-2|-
TGTGCCAGCAGCCACGGGGGACAGGGACTGACCGGGGCCAACGTCCTGACTTTC
CASSHGGQGLTGANVLTF
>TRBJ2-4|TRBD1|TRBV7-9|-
TGTGCCAGCAGCCCGACAGGGATCGCCAAAAACATTCAGTACTTC
CASSPTGIAKNIQYF
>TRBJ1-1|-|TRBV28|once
TGTGCCAGCAGTCCTGACAGCGAAGGGGACACTGAAGCTTTCTTT
CASSPDSEGDTEAFF
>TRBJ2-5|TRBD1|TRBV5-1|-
TGCGCCAGCAGCCGGGGGAAGACAGGGGCCCAAGAGACCCAGTACTTC
CASSRGKTGAQETQYF
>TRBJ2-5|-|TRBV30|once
TGTGCCTGGAGTCTACAAGAGACCCAGTACTTC
CAWSLQETQYF
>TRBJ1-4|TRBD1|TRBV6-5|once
TGTGCCAGCAGTCGGGACAGGGAGGATTCAAAACTGTTTTTT
CASSRDREDSKLFF
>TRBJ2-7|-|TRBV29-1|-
TGCAGCGTCGCTCGAGGTACCTACGAGCAGTACTTC
CSVARGTYEQYF
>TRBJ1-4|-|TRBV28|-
TGTGCCAGCAGTCTCCCCCGCGCGGATAACACTAATGAAAAACTGTTTTTT
CASSLPRADNTNEKLFF
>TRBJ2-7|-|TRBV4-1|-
TGCGCCAGCAGCCCCATCCTCGGCTACGAGCAGTACTTC
CASSPILGYEQYF
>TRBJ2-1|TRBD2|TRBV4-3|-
TGCGCCAGCAGCCAAGATCGCGGGGGGGGTTACAATGAGCAGTTCTTC
CASSQDRGGGYNEQFF
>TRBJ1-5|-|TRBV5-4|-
TGTGCCAGCAGCCTGGGGGGGGGCGCGGAAAATCAGCCCCAGCATTTT
CASSLGGGAENQPQHF
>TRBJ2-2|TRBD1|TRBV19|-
TGTGCCAGTAGTATAACCCTCTACAGGGGGGTAGACACCGGGGAGCTGTTTTTT
CASSITLYRGVDTGELFF
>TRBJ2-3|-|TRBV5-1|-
TGCGCCAGCAGCCCGGGACTGACCACAGATACGCAGTATTTT
CASSPGLTTDTQYF
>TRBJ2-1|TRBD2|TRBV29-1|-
TGCAGCGTTGAACTGGTCAGGACTAGCGGGGGGCTCGGGGATGAGCAGTTCTTC
CSVELVRTSGGLGDEQFF
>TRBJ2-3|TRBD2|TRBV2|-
TGTGCCAGCTCCATTCTAGCGGGGGCAACAGATACGCAGTATTTT
CASSILAGATDTQYF
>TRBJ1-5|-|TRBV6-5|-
TGTGCCAGCAAAAGACAGAGTTATAGCAATCAGCCCCAGCATTTT
CASKRQSYSNQPQHF
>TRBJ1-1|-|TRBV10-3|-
TGTGCCATCAGTGAGCGGGAGGGGATGAACACTGAAGCTTTCTTT
CAISEREGMNTEAFF